This T cell receptor beta chain was sequenced during a study of blood T cell repertoires in COVID-19. Across the whole study: Collection of acute and convalescent COVID-19 samples took place in the United States, Italy and Spain. PBMCs, B-cell-depleted T cells, or T cells were the source of the cDNA or gDNA that made up the material.

From germline, CDR1 is MRHNA and CDR2 SNTAGT. CDR3 length equals 14 residues. Trimming at V came to 4 bases and at J to 6 bases, leaving 4 bases not matched to a gene. Authors' methods: Reference gene primers were amplified, and this amplification served to estimate nucleated cell counts. Some clones are missing from TCRdb's copy, which holds only in-frame ones; the method was immunoSEQ multiplex PCR. Clone size and the V and J calls come from that table; the DNA yielded D and trimming. Counted here are 150,000 to 200,000 clones, 85% to 95% occurring once; the ten biggest clones make up roughly 2.1%.

This chain links TRBV6-4 with TRBJ2-2; 8 bases map to TRBD1. The sample consisted of peripheral blood. The TCR was taken from a woman aged 60-70 years with COVID-19, enrolled during active disease. The CDR3: CASSGDRGAGELFF. The DNA of the CDR3 is TGTGCCAGCAGTGGTGACAGGGGCGCCGGGGAGCTGTTTTTT.